This paragraph reports one TCR beta chain. The antigen remains unidentified. The sample comes from a study of shared clonotypes between healthy human individuals. Overall study results and limits: Naive subsets typically showed greater estimated richness than memory subsets. The study drew on few donors, limiting represented genetic and exposure-history diversity.

There are 13 residues in the CDR3. Germline V gene data show CDR1 as SGHTA and CDR2 as FQGTGA. The ends were cut back, 0 bases at V and 2 bases at J, with 2 bases in the middle. This was a deep-level run. Per the study methods: Filtering of immunoSEQ junctional sequences could not match full-length read filtering. Sequencing used immunoSEQ multiplex PCR; TCRdb keeps in-frame clones, though not all of them. V, J and clone size were drawn from that table, and D and trimming were deduced from the DNA. The repertoire includes roughly 1,600,000 clones, around 98.5% of them detected once, and approximately 0.4% sits in the top ten.

Sequenced: naive CD4+ T cells sorted from blood. The subset is: CD45RA+ positively selected. The TCR comes from a man under 40 in good health. The chain has TRBV7-3 and TRBJ2-1; D remains ambiguous. In nucleotides, the CDR3 is TGTGCCAGCAGCTTAACCCCCTACAATGAGCAGTTCTTC. Protein product: CASSLTPYNEQFF.